What follows are 28 T cell receptor beta chains derived from one specimen sequenced in a study of T cell responses to AZD1222 COVID-19 vaccine. Some clones are missing from TCRdb's copy, which holds only in-frame ones; the method was immunoSEQ multiplex PCR. In the table there are around 140,000 clones, over 90% of which are singletons. Material: peripheral blood, obtained 28 days after the second AZD1222 dose. The source is an adult who received the AZD1222 COVID-19 vaccine.

The chain couples TRBV5-1 to TRBJ2-5, with a tentative D call TRBD1 (5 bases). CDR3 length: 14 residues. The ends were cut back, 0 bases at V and 2 bases at J, with 8 bases in the middle. Germline V CDR1 and CDR2: SGHRS, YFSETQ. Written as DNA, the CDR3 is TGCGCCAGCAGCTTGGGACAGCCGCAAGAGACCCAGTACTTC. Its protein is CASSLGQPQETQYF.

This chain connects TRBV6-5 to TRBJ1-5, with a tentative D call TRBD1 (5 bases). V was trimmed by 4 bases and J by 4 bases, leaving 17 bases between them. Germline assignment: CDR1 MNHEY and CDR2 SVGAGI. The CDR3 consists of 16 residues. The CDR3 region is CASSFSGGGRNQPQHF. CDR3 nucleotides: TGTGCCAGCAGTTTTAGTGGGGGTGGAAGGAATCAGCCCCAGCATTTT.

The V gene is TRBV13, the J gene TRBJ1-1, with a tentative D call TRBD1 (6 bases). This CDR3 has 17 amino acids. Germline loops: CDR1 PRHDT, CDR2 FYEKMQ (reference sequence). V lost 5 bases and J lost 7, with 26 bases in between. CDR3 protein: CASSPDSNRVGRFEAFF. In DNA form, the CDR3 reads TGTGCCAGCAGCCCCGATTCCAACAGGGTGGGTAGATTTGAAGCTTTCTTT.

CDR3 protein: CASSSQDQGEQFF. The CDR3 DNA sequence: TGTGCCAGCAGCTCCCAGGACCAGGGTGAGCAGTTCTTC. The chain links TRBV11-3 to TRBJ2-1; TRBD1 might be the D (5 bases). Trimming cost V 4 bases and J 9 bases, with 13 bases left between them. The CDR3 loop spans 13 amino acids. The V gene's germline CDR1 is SGHNT and CDR2 YENEEA.

This chain links TRBV6-6 with TRBJ2-1; 12 bases fit TRBD2. J lost 10 bases, V lost 6 bases, and 13 bases had no gene match. In germline, CDR1 is MNHNY, CDR2 SVGAGI (reference sequence). This CDR3 comprises 16 residues. DNA for the CDR3: TGTGCCAGCAGACCGACTAGCGGGAGAGGGGAGGGAGAGCAGTTCTTC. Protein product: CASRPTSGRGEGEQFF.

This clone has a single count. V usage is TRBV18 and J usage is TRBJ1-3; D is perhaps TRBD1 (6 bases). Germline V gene sequence: CDR1 KGHSH, CDR2 LQKENI. The CDR3 is 17 residues long. The V end lost 2 bases, the J end lost 0 bases, and 14 bases lay between the germline ends. The CDR3 DNA reads TGTGCCAGCTCACCAAGGAAACAGGGAGACTCTGGAAACACCATATATTTT. Its protein is CASSPRKQGDSGNTIYF.

This rearrangement joins TRBV23-1 to TRBJ1-4; perhaps TRBD1 as D (6 bases). TRBV23-1 is annotated as an ORF whose role is uncertain. The CDR3 runs 20 residues. The ends were cut back, 4 bases at V and 10 bases at J, with 34 bases in the middle. CDR3 sequence: CASSPPTYRRGGLDRGKLFF. CDR3 in DNA: TGCGCCAGCAGTCCCCCGACTTATAGACGGGGGGGCCTTGATCGCGGAAAACTGTTTTTT.

CDR3 nucleotides: TGCAGTGCTAGTGCTAAGGGACAGCCATTCACAACTAATGAAAAACTGTTTTTT. Translating gives CSASAKGQPFTTNEKLFF. This chain joins TRBV20-1 and TRBJ1-4, with 7 bases lining up with TRBD1. From germline, CDR1 is DFQATT and CDR2 SNEGSKA (reference sequence). This CDR3 region has 18 residues. With V trimmed by 3 bases and J by 0 bases, 13 bases remained unmatched.

Only one count was recorded for this clone. The chain is built from TRBV25-1 and TRBJ2-7; 8 bases are a match to TRBD2. V lost 5 bases, J lost 1 base, and 7 bases stayed unmatched. CDR1 is MGHDK, CDR2 SYGVNS, per germline. CDR3 length equals 15 residues. CDR3 sequence reads: CASSTSGSGSYEQYF. The CDR3 nucleotides read TGTGCCAGCAGTACAAGCGGGAGTGGGTCCTACGAGCAGTACTTC.

This clone was recorded only once. This chain joins TRBV6-5 and TRBJ1-4; the D gene is possibly TRBD1 (5 bases). V lost 4 bases and J 2 bases, leaving 14 bases between the germline ends. Germline CDR1 is MNHEY and CDR2 is SVGAGI. The CDR3 loop spans 16 amino acids. DNA for the CDR3: TGTGCCAGCAGTTCAGGGACGGAGAGCACTAATGAAAAACTGTTTTTT. Its protein product is CASSSGTESTNEKLFF.

The chain carries TRBV9 and TRBJ2-5, with TRBD2 matching over 7 bases. CDR3 size: 17 residues. The V gene end was trimmed by 4 bases and the J gene end by 1 base; junction bases not matched to a gene: 13. In germline, CDR1 is SGDLS, CDR2 YYNGEE. CDR3 region: CASSPTGGRATQETQYF. The CDR3 DNA reads as TGTGCCAGCAGCCCCACGGGCGGGAGAGCGACCCAAGAGACCCAGTACTTC.

The gene calls are TRBV2 and TRBJ1-4, with unresolved D. V lost 0 bases to trimming and J lost 4 bases, with 6 bases between them. The CDR3 spans 14 residues. The germline gives CDR1 SNHLY, CDR2 FYNNEI. The chain's CDR3 is CASSEAHLNEKLFF. The CDR3 nucleotides read TGTGCCAGCAGTGAAGCTCATCTTAATGAAAAACTGTTTTTT.

This rearrangement joins TRBV4-2 to TRBJ2-5; D remains unclear. This CDR3 spans 13 amino acids. CDR1 is LGHNA, CDR2 YNFKEQ, per germline. V shed 1 base and J shed 5 bases, with 8 bases lying between them. The DNA of the CDR3 is TGTGCCAGCAGCCAAGTTAGCAGCGAGACCCAGTACTTC. Translated, it gives CASSQVSSETQYF.

The rearrangement joins TRBV5-4 to TRBJ2-3, with D maybe TRBD1 (6 bases). This CDR3 has 12 amino acids. V lost 2 bases, J lost 11 bases, and 12 bases lay in between. Germline V gene data show CDR1 as SGHNT and CDR2 as YYREEE (reference sequence). The CDR3 nucleotides read TGTGCCAGCAGCTTAGGTCAGGGACAGCAGTATTTT. It codes for CASSLGQGQQYF.

The V call is TRBV5-1, the J call TRBJ2-7; D perhaps matches TRBD1 (5 bases). Germline CDR1 and CDR2: SGHRS and YFSETQ. This CDR3 is built from 11 residues. The V end was cut by 3 bases, the J end by 6 bases, with 7 bases between. The CDR3 region is CASSSGREQYF. The DNA of the CDR3 is TGCGCCAGCAGCTCAGGGCGCGAGCAGTACTTC.

CDR3: CASSMGLATDTQYF. The CDR3 coding sequence is TGTGCCAGCAGCATGGGACTAGCTACAGATACGCAGTATTTT. The V gene is TRBV7-9, the J gene TRBJ2-3; 9 positions agree with TRBD2. The V segment lost 5 bases and the J segment 3 bases; nucleotides outside the gene matches: 3. CDR1 SEHNR and CDR2 FQNEAQ come from the germline V gene (reference sequence). CDR3 length: 14 amino acids. The variable domain in full, with the rest retrieved from reference TRBV7-9 and TRBJ2-3, is DTGVSQNPRHKITKRGQNVTFRCDPISEHNRLYWYRQTLGQGPEFLTYFQNEAQLEKSRLLSDRFSAERPKGSFSTLEIQRTEQGDSAMYLCASSMGLATDTQYFGPGTRLTVL.

The rearrangement uses TRBV6-2 or TRBV6-3 and TRBJ2-1; TRBD1 is a possible D gene (5 bases). Germline V gene sequence: CDR1 MNHEY, CDR2 SVGEGT. This CDR3 has 18 residues. Trimming stripped 2 bases from V and 4 bases from J, with 21 bases between. CDR3 region: CASSYLRATGREYNEQFF. In nucleotides, the CDR3 is TGTGCCAGCAGTTACCTCCGAGCAACAGGCCGAGAGTACAATGAGCAGTTCTTC.

The chain joins TRBV5-1 to TRBJ2-1, with D tentatively TRBD2 (5 bases). V shed 4 bases and J shed 5 bases, with 10 bases lying between them. The CDR3 has 13 amino acids. CDR1 and CDR2 (germline): SGHRS, YFSETQ. Written as DNA, the CDR3 is TGCGCCAGCAGCCGAGGGAGTAACAATGAGCAGTTCTTC. Its protein is CASSRGSNNEQFF.

The V and J genes are TRBV7-9 and TRBJ1-2, with 7 bases aligning to TRBD1. CDR3 length: 15 amino acids. The germline V gene encodes CDR1 SEHNR and CDR2 FQNEAQ (reference sequence). With V trimmed by 5 bases and J by 4 bases, 10 bases remained unmatched. CDR3 loop: CASSLPEGAGYGYTF. The CDR3 nucleotides read TGTGCCAGCAGCCTTCCTGAGGGGGCGGGCTATGGCTACACCTTC.

A single count supports this clone. CDR3 DNA sequence: TGTGCCAGCAGCGTAGGAGAAGGTTCACCCCTCCACTTT. This encodes CASSVGEGSPLHF. The J gene is TRBJ1-6, the V gene TRBV9, with D uncertain. The V gene's germline CDR1 is SGDLS and CDR2 YYNGEE. Trimming removed 0 bases at V and 9 bases at J, with 7 bases between. This CDR3 is 13 amino acids long.

The genes are TRBV4-2 and TRBJ1-2, with TRBD1 matching 10 bases. The germline gives CDR1 LGHNA, CDR2 YNFKEQ. The V gene end was trimmed by 2 bases and the J gene end by 12 bases; junction bases not matched to a gene: 9. This CDR3 has 14 residues. The CDR3 bases are TGTGCCAGCAGCCAACTTGTCAAGGGACAGGGGAACACCTTC. Encoded protein: CASSQLVKGQGNTF.

This clone was detected only once. Other DNA sequences within the sample encode an identical CDR3. This chain joins TRBV7-2 and TRBJ2-7, with D hard to call. The V gene's germline CDR1 is SGHTA and CDR2 FQGNSA. V lost 3 bases and J 6 bases, leaving 12 bases between the germline ends. The CDR3 sequence is 13 residues long. The CDR3 bases are TGTGCCAGCAGCTTGGGCCCCACTGGCGAGCAGTACTTC. Its protein product is CASSLGPTGEQYF.

The chain carries TRBV10-3 and TRBJ1-1; D not certain. The CDR3 consists of 11 residues. V lost 2 bases and J 8 bases, leaving 6 bases between the germline ends. CDR1 ENHRY and CDR2 SYGVKD come from the germline V gene. In DNA, the CDR3 is TGTGCCATCAGTGAGGGGATAGAAGCTTTCTTT. Protein sequence: CAISEGIEAFF.

V and J are TRBV7-2 and TRBJ1-2; D is possibly TRBD1 (6 bases). V gave up 2 bases and J gave up 3 bases, with 10 bases separating them. CDR3 length: 14 residues. Looked up from germline, CDR1 is SGHTA and CDR2 is FQGNSA. CDR3 coding DNA: TGTGCCAGCAGCTTAAGTAGGACAGACTATGGCTACACCTTC. This codes for CASSLSRTDYGYTF.

The chain recombines TRBV28 with TRBJ1-2; a weak D match, TRBD1 (5 bases). CDR3 length: 13 residues. Germline CDR1 is MDHEN and CDR2 is SYDVKM. Trimming took off 5 bases at V and 4 bases at J, with 11 bases between the two ends. CDR3 residues: CASSPPGAYGYTF. The DNA of the CDR3 is TGTGCCAGCAGTCCACCCGGGGCCTATGGCTACACCTTC.

V gene TRBV18 combines with J gene TRBJ2-5; the D is unclear. V was clipped by 2 bases and J by 1 base, with 2 bases between them. Looked up from germline, CDR1 is KGHSH and CDR2 is LQKENI. This CDR3 is 12 amino acids long. CDR3: CASSPIQETQYF. CDR3 sequence (DNA): TGTGCCAGCTCACCAATCCAAGAGACCCAGTACTTC.

V is TRBV28 and J is TRBJ2-7; 10 positions match TRBD1. The germline gives CDR1 MDHEN, CDR2 SYDVKM. With 6 bases clipped from V and 4 bases from J, the junction kept 6 bases outside the gene matches. The CDR3 runs 14 residues. The CDR3 DNA reads TGTGCCAGCAGCAGAGGACAGGGGGGATACGAGCAGTACTTC. Translating it yields CASSRGQGGYEQYF.

This clone was seen once. This chain connects TRBV5-1 to TRBJ2-5; 8 bases agree with TRBD1. Trimming took 1 base from V and 1 from J; bases not matched to a gene: 6. The CDR3 is 16 residues long. Germline V CDR1 and CDR2: SGHRS, YFSETQ. The CDR3 DNA sequence: TGCGCCAGCAGCTTGACCAGGACAGGGACCCAAGAGACCCAGTACTTC. Amino acids: CASSLTRTGTQETQYF.